The 26 T cell receptor beta chains below come from one sample, sequenced in a study of T cells in Graves' hyperthyroidism and ophthalmopathy. TCR beta CDR3 regions were amplified from RNA. Primed by the HTBI set, a first-round RT-PCR was run on the TCR CDR3. TCRdb ran MiXCR on the multiplex PCR reads and lists one entry per CDR3 protein. The sample contains fewer than 350,000 distinct CDR3 sequences, 15% to 20% of which appear only once. The sample taken for sequencing was blood. The receptors originated from a woman in her forties or fifties with Graves' hyperthyroidism.

The chain uses TRBV27 and TRBJ2-1; 12 bases line up with TRBD1. Germline V gene sequence: CDR1 MNHEY, CDR2 SMNVEV (reference sequence). CDR3 size: 16 residues. The J segment lost 9 bases and the V segment lost 3 bases, leaving 9 bases of the junction unmatched. The CDR3 loop is CASSFTLGTGGVEQFF. The CDR3 DNA follows: TGTGCCAGCAGTTTTACCCTCGGGACAGGGGGCGTTGAGCAGTTCTTC.

This chain links TRBV2 with TRBJ2-1; 8 positions agree with TRBD2. CDR1 is SNHLY, CDR2 FYNNEI, per germline. J gave up 0 bases and V 8 bases, and 6 bases lay outside the gene matches. The CDR3 runs 15 residues. In DNA, the CDR3 is TGTGCCAGCGGCCCCGGGACTAGCTCCTACAATGAGCAGTTCTTC. This translates into CASGPGTSSYNEQFF.

The CDR3 DNA reads as TGTGCCAGCAGTATGTCAGGGTTAGGGTCACCCCTCCACTTT. Protein: CASSMSGLGSPLHF. The J gene is TRBJ1-6, the V gene TRBV27; weak D call: TRBD1 (5 bases). V shed 5 bases and J shed 10 bases, with 15 bases lying between them. CDR1 and CDR2 (germline): MNHEY, SMNVEV (reference sequence). This CDR3 comprises 14 residues.

This clonotype was found many times. J is TRBJ2-1 and V is TRBV2; D is perhaps TRBD2 (6 bases). The V end lost 6 bases, the J end lost 4 bases, and 16 bases lay between the germline ends. This CDR3 has 15 amino acids. Germline loops: CDR1 SNHLY, CDR2 FYNNEI. CDR3 amino acids: CASRKGPSAYNEQFF. The CDR3 DNA follows: TGTGCCAGCAGGAAGGGGCCTAGCGCATACAATGAGCAGTTCTTC.

The chain links TRBV5-1 to TRBJ1-1; D gene ambiguous. V was cut by 0 bases and J by 6 bases, with 9 bases left in between. The CDR3 spans 13 residues. Germline CDR1 reads SGHRS; CDR2 reads YFSETQ. CDR3 protein: CASSLEGRPEAFF. The CDR3 coding sequence is TGCGCCAGCAGCTTGGAGGGAAGGCCTGAAGCTTTCTTT.

DNA of the CDR3: TGTGCCTGGGGGGGGGACAGGGGCTTCCCAGGGGCCCAGTACTTC. It is translated as CAWGGDRGFPGAQYF. V usage is TRBV30 and J usage is TRBJ2-5; TRBD1 agrees at 10 bases. The CDR3 is made up of 15 amino acids. In germline, CDR1 is GTSNPN, CDR2 SVGIG (reference sequence). V was pared by 5 bases and J by 9 bases, with 15 bases of the junction left unmatched.

The chain combines TRBV7-8 with TRBJ2-5; no clear D gene. V was clipped by 1 base and J by 1 base, with 7 bases between them. CDR3 length: 14 amino acids. The V gene's germline CDR1 is SGHVS and CDR2 FQNEAQ. The CDR3 region is CASSLGTIQETQYF. The CDR3 bases are TGTGCCAGCAGCTTAGGGACGATCCAAGAGACCCAGTACTTC.

This clonotype has just a few counts. This chain links TRBV7-2 with TRBJ1-4; D might be TRBD1 (6 bases). Germline V lookup: CDR1 SGHTA, CDR2 FQGNSA. Trimming took 5 bases from V and 4 from J, leaving 17 bases between them. The CDR3 is 16 residues long. The DNA of the CDR3 is TGTGCCAGCAGCCACGACAGGTCCCGAATTAATGAAAAACTGTTTTTT. As protein: CASSHDRSRINEKLFF.

This clonotype was recorded many times. This chain joins TRBV6-1 and TRBJ1-5; D uncertain. Trimming removed 7 bases from V and 1 base from J, with 17 bases in between. Germline V lookup: CDR1 MNHNS, CDR2 SASEGT. There are 16 residues in the CDR3. CDR3 amino acids: CASTGVRRGSNQPQHF. The CDR3 region has the DNA TGTGCCAGCACCGGCGTACGCCGGGGAAGCAATCAGCCCCAGCATTTT.

The chain couples TRBV27 to TRBJ2-3, with 8 bases fitting TRBD2. This CDR3 has 16 residues. After removal of 6 bases from V and 4 bases from J, the junction contained 12 bases not matched to a gene. The germline CDR1 and CDR2 sequences are MNHEY and SMNVEV (reference sequence). CDR3 sequence (DNA): TGTGCCAGCAGCTCACCCAGCGGGAGTTACGCAGATACGCAGTATTTT. Translating gives CASSSPSGSYADTQYF.

As concerns this clonotype: A read error may produce the germline difference seen at one junction end. The chain recombines TRBV2 with TRBJ2-5; TRBD1 might be the D (5 bases). CDR1 and CDR2 (germline): SNHLY, FYNNEI. This CDR3 is 16 amino acids long. CDR3 DNA: TGTGCCAGCAGTGGGCCGGGTAACTGGACAAGAGAGGCCCAGTACTTC. Protein product: CASSGPGNWTREAQYF.

This clonotype showed up just a few times. V and J are TRBV28 and TRBJ2-7; D gene uncertain. This CDR3 has 15 residues. V gave up 10 bases and J gave up 7 bases, with 26 bases separating them. The germline CDR1 and CDR2 sequences are MDHEN and SYDVKM. CDR3 in amino acids: CATLPYRAQSGEQYF. CDR3 DNA: TGTGCCACCCTACCCTACAGAGCCCAGAGTGGGGAGCAGTACTTC. The full variable domain, completed using reference TRBV28 and TRBJ2-7, is DVKVTQSSRYLVKRTGEKVFLECVQDMDHENMFWYRQDPGLGLRLIYFSYDVKMKEKGDIPEGYSVSREKKERFSLILESASTNQTSMYLCATLPYRAQSGEQYFGPGTRLTVT.

This clonotype has at least ten counts. The chain uses TRBV19 and TRBJ2-3; TRBD1 matches 7 bases. The length of the CDR3 is 14 residues. V was pared by 4 bases and J by 4 bases, with 5 bases of the junction left unmatched. Germline CDR1 and CDR2: LNHDA and SQIVND (reference sequence). The CDR3 reads CASSTYTGADTQYF. As DNA, the CDR3 is TGTGCCAGTAGTACCTACACAGGGGCAGATACGCAGTATTTT.

This clonotype turned up a few times. The chain combines TRBV2 with TRBJ1-6, with 7 nucleotides matching TRBD1. CDR1 is SNHLY and CDR2 is FYNNEI in the germline V gene. The CDR3 contains 14 residues. The V segment lost 3 bases and the J segment 9 bases; nucleotides outside the gene matches: 5. CDR3 sequence: CASSEKGASSPLHF. The CDR3 DNA reads TGTGCCAGCAGTGAGAAGGGGGCGAGTTCACCCCTCCACTTT.

This clonotype was recorded many times. The gene calls are TRBV12-3 or TRBV12-4 and TRBJ1-2; no reliable D call. The V and J ends lost 3 bases and 3 bases respectively, with 8 bases between them. This CDR3 comprises 13 residues. CDR3 region: CASSFGGYYGYTF. CDR3 DNA: TGTGCCAGCAGTTTCGGCGGATACTATGGCTACACCTTC.

This clonotype was counted only a few times. The V and J genes are TRBV15 and TRBJ2-5, with D possibly matching TRBD1 (5 bases). CDR3 length equals 16 residues. The V gene's germline CDR1 is LNHNV and CDR2 YYDKDF (reference sequence). The ends were cut back, 1 base at V and 3 bases at J, with 15 bases in the middle. In DNA, the CDR3 is TGTGCCACCAGCAGAGTAGGGGCGGACGTTAAAGAGACCCAGTACTTC. Translated, it gives CATSRVGADVKETQYF.

This clonotype has at least ten counts. The V call is TRBV10-3, the J call TRBJ1-1, with D unresolved. This CDR3 spans 13 amino acids. Trimming pared 0 bases from V and 8 bases from J, leaving 10 bases between. Looked up from germline, CDR1 is ENHRY and CDR2 is SYGVKD. The CDR3 sequence is CAISESNLNEAFF. CDR3 coding DNA: TGTGCCATCAGTGAGTCGAATCTAAACGAAGCTTTCTTT.

This clonotype has a count of ten or more. V is TRBV28 and J is TRBJ2-5, with D perhaps TRBD1 (5 bases). V was pared by 5 bases and J by 2 bases, with 15 bases between. The CDR3 sequence is 15 residues long. Germline CDR1 reads MDHEN; CDR2 reads SYDVKM. This CDR3 is CASSPSVGQQETQYF. CDR3 coding DNA: TGTGCCAGCAGTCCCTCCGTGGGGCAGCAAGAGACCCAGTACTTC.

This clonotype came up many times. V usage is TRBV20-1 and J usage is TRBJ2-5; 7 nucleotides match TRBD1. The CDR3 totals 14 residues. V shed 6 bases and J 2 bases; nucleotides not matched to a gene: 9. Germline-derived CDR1 and CDR2 are DFQATT and SNEGSKA (reference sequence). The CDR3 loop is CSAHPTGIQETQYF. CDR3 in DNA: TGCAGTGCGCACCCGACAGGGATACAAGAGACCCAGTACTTC.

The table lists this clonotype with a count of one. V is TRBV10-3 and J is TRBJ1-1; no firm D call. The germline V gene encodes CDR1 ENHRY and CDR2 SYGVKD. The germline V and J ends were trimmed by 4 bases and 6 bases, with 15 bases remaining between them. The CDR3 is 14 amino acids. The CDR3 is CAISGTDPWAEAFF. DNA for the CDR3: TGTGCCATCAGTGGGACTGACCCTTGGGCTGAAGCTTTCTTT.

At least ten counts were recorded for this clonotype. The chain has TRBV7-3 and TRBJ2-7; 7 bases fit TRBD1. The germline V gene has CDR1 SGHTA and CDR2 FQGTGA. CDR3 length: 14 amino acids. Germline trimming cut 2 bases from V and 3 bases from J; bases unmatched to any gene: 4. CDR3 loop: CASSLDRDGYEQYF. CDR3 DNA sequence: TGTGCCAGCAGCTTAGACAGGGATGGCTACGAGCAGTACTTC.

The CDR3 is CASSGGTGGNEQYV. CDR3 sequence (DNA): TGTGCCAGCAGTGGAGGGACAGGGGGTAACGAGCAGTACGTC. J is TRBJ2-7 and V is TRBV6-1; 11 nucleotides align to TRBD1. CDR1 and CDR2 from the germline V gene are MNHNS and SASEGT. Unmatched junction bases numbered 4, after V lost 4 bases and J lost 5 bases. CDR3 length: 14 amino acids.

About this clonotype: A much larger clone lies a single base off, so this may be a read error. CDR3 sequence: CTSSAENYGYTF. The CDR3 region has the DNA TGTACCAGCAGCGCCGAGAACTATGGCTACACCTTC. The J gene is TRBJ1-2, the V gene TRBV11-2; D gene ambiguous. The CDR3 contains 12 residues. CDR1 and CDR2 from the germline V gene are SGHAT and FQNNGV.

This clonotype came up many times. The chain combines TRBV27 with TRBJ2-1; D ambiguous. The ends were cut back, 8 bases at V and 10 bases at J, with 12 bases in the middle. This CDR3 comprises 11 residues. Germline V gene sequence: CDR1 MNHEY, CDR2 SMNVEV (reference sequence). The CDR3, as DNA: TGTGCCAGCCGATTTCAGAGGGAGCAGTTCTTC. Translating gives CASRFQREQFF.

About this clonotype: The junction departs from germline at one end; a sequencing error may be responsible. This chain connects TRBV7-3 to TRBJ2-7; 9 bases align to TRBD1. This CDR3 comprises 14 residues. Germline CDR1 reads SGHTA; CDR2 reads FQGTGA. The CDR3, as DNA: TGTGCCAGCAGCTTAGGGACAGGGTCGTCCGAGCAGTGCTTC. Residues: CASSLGTGSSEQCF.

This clonotype occurred many times. The chain couples TRBV20-1 to TRBJ2-3; 9 positions agree with TRBD1. After removal of 3 bases from V and 3 bases from J, the junction contained 4 bases not matched to a gene. Germline V lookup: CDR1 DFQATT, CDR2 SNEGSKA (reference sequence). The CDR3 loop spans 14 amino acids. Written as DNA, the CDR3 is TGCAGTGCTAGCAGGACAGGGGTGACAGATACGCAGTATTTT. It yields the protein CSASRTGVTDTQYF.